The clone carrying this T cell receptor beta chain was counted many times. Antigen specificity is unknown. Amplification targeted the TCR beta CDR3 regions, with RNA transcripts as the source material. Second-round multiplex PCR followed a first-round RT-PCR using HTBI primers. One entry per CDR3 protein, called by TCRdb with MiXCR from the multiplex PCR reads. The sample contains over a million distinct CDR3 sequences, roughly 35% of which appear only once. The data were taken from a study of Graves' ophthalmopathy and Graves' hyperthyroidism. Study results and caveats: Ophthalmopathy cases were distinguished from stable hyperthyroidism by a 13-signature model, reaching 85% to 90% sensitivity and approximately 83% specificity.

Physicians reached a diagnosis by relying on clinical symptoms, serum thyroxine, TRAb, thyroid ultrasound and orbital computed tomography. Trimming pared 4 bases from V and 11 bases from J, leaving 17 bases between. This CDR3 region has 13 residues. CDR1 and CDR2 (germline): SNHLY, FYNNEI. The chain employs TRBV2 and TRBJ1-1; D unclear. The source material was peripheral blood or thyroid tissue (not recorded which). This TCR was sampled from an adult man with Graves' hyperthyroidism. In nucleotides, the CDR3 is TGTGCCAGCAGTGTACTATTCGTTTCGGACGCTTTCTTT. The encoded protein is CASSVLFVSDAFF. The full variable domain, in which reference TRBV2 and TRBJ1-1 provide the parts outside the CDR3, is EPEVTQTPSHQVTQMGQEVILRCVPISNHLYFYWYRQILGQKVEFLVSFYNNEISEKSEIFDDQFSVERPDGSNFTLKIRSTKLEDSAMYFCASSVLFVSDAFFGQGTRLTVV.